The 5 T cell receptor beta chains below were found in one sample sequenced in a study of cytomegalovirus exposure and HLA in healthy donors. This PCR relied on a set of 60 Vbeta primers and 13 Jbeta primers. Only in-frame clones appear in the TCRdb table, and some are missing; sequencing was by immunoSEQ multiplex PCR. This sample has around 86,000 clones, with around 80% found just once. The sample comprised PBMCs. The receptors were sampled from a man aged 50-60 years in good health and CMV-seropositive.

The chain is built from TRBV10-3 and TRBJ2-1; TRBD2 matches at 8 bases. The CDR3 loop spans 16 amino acids. The V gene's germline CDR1 is ENHRY and CDR2 SYGVKD. V lost 0 bases to trimming and J lost 5 bases; unmatched junction nucleotides: 6. CDR3 sequence: CAISESTAGGNNEQFF. The CDR3 region has the DNA TGTGCCATCAGTGAGTCTACGGCGGGAGGTAACAATGAGCAGTTCTTC.

The V call is TRBV5-6, the J call TRBJ2-7, with TRBD2 as a possible D gene (6 bases). The CDR3 runs 17 residues. Germline V gene lookup returns CDR1 SGHDT and CDR2 YYEEEE. Trimming left V 2 bases short and J 0 bases short, with 18 bases between. CDR3 DNA: TGTGCCAGCAGCTTTTCCCTTAGCGGAGGGAGCTCCTACGAGCAGTACTTC. Translation: CASSFSLSGGSSYEQYF.

The gene calls are TRBV5-1 and TRBJ1-4, with a weak D call TRBD1 (6 bases). CDR1 is SGHRS, CDR2 YFSETQ, per germline. The CDR3 loop spans 14 amino acids. Between the trimmed V and J ends, which lost 6 bases and 8 bases, there was a span of 17 bases. CDR3 amino acids: CASTAGAPREKLFF. In DNA form, the CDR3 reads TGCGCCAGCACCGCAGGGGCCCCACGGGAAAAACTGTTTTTT. Combining the CDR3 with reference TRBV5-1 and TRBJ1-4 gives the whole variable domain KAGVTQTPRYLIKTRGQQVTLSCSPISGHRSVSWYQQTPGQGLQFLFEYFSETQRNKGNFPGRFSGRQFSNSRSEMNVSTLELGDSALYLCASTAGAPREKLFFGSGTQLSVL.

This chain links TRBV19 with TRBJ1-5, with a possible D match to TRBD1 (6 bases). The ends were cut back, 7 bases at V and 7 bases at J, with 17 bases in the middle. The germline V gene has CDR1 LNHDA and CDR2 SQIVND (reference sequence). This CDR3 comprises 14 residues. In DNA form, the CDR3 reads TGTGCCAGTATATACAGGGTAGTCGACCAGCCCCAGCATTTT. This translates into CASIYRVVDQPQHF.

This sequence joins TRBV10-3 and TRBJ2-2; D is unclear. CDR1 and CDR2 (germline): ENHRY, SYGVKD. V lost 3 bases and J 5 bases, leaving 4 bases between the germline ends. The CDR3 is 12 residues long. The CDR3 DNA reads TGTGCCATCAGTGACTTGACCGGGGAGCTGTTTTTT. Translation: CAISDLTGELFF.